A selection of T cell receptor beta chains follows, all from one sample in a study of immune aging and cytomegalovirus after organ transplant. MiXCR, applied by TCRdb to the single-cell sequencing reads, yields one record per CDR3 protein. Among about 20,000 distinct CDR3 sequences, just over 35% were seen once, and the ten largest hold less than 30%. Antigens of these TCRs are unknown. The material sequenced was CMV peptide-activated CD4+ and CD8+ T cells sorted from blood, taken at five time points, pooled. The receptor source for this set is a female donor who had a heart transplant and CMV viremia. Each CDR3 is given with its conserved first and last residue. Fields, in order: D gene, J gene, clone size, V gene, CDR3 protein, CDR3 DNA. D genes are given only for firm matches. Size tells how often a clone was seen (once, few, many) or the class of an expanded clone, and some rows leave it out.

TRBD2 | TRBJ2-7 | . | TRBV29-1 | CSVGERTRYPYEQYF | TGCAGCGTTGGAGAGCGGACTAGGTATCCCTACGAGCAGTACTTC
TRBD2 | TRBJ2-1 | few | TRBV18 | CASSPLAGGRNEQFF | TGTGCCAGCTCACCTCTAGCGGGGGGGCGAAATGAGCAGTTCTTC
. | TRBJ2-4 | few | TRBV3-1 | CASSQDPKNIQYF | TGTGCCAGCAGCCAAGATCCCAAAAACATTCAGTACTTC
. | TRBJ2-1 | . | TRBV28 | CASTLPVIPTSNEQFF | TGTGCCAGCACCCTCCCGGTTATCCCGACGTCCAATGAGCAGTTCTTC
TRBD1 | TRBJ2-7 | . | TRBV2 | CASTGQGTHEQYF | TGTGCCAGCACGGGACAGGGTACCCACGAGCAGTACTTC
. | TRBJ1-1 | . | TRBV25-1 | CASTTRVSAFPAFF | TGTGCCAGCACTACCAGGGTTTCCGCGTTTCCGGCTTTCTTT
. | TRBJ2-2 | . | TRBV5-6 | CASSQGTGELFF | TGTGCCAGCAGCCAGGGTACCGGGGAGCTGTTTTTT
. | TRBJ2-2 | . | TRBV6-2/TRBV6-3 | CASSWTGELFF | TGTGCCAGCAGTTGGACCGGGGAGCTGTTTTTT
TRBD1 | TRBJ1-2 | once | TRBV9 | CASSAGGAGYTF | TGTGCCAGCAGTGCAGGGGGCGCAGGCTACACCTTC
. | TRBJ1-2 | once | TRBV7-9 | CASSLAGRGNNYGYTF | TGTGCCAGCAGCTTAGCGGGGAGGGGAAATAACTATGGCTACACCTTC
TRBD1 | TRBJ2-1 | . | TRBV18 | CASCLPGGADNEQFF | TGTGCCAGCTGCTTGCCAGGGGGCGCTGACAATGAGCAGTTCTTC
. | TRBJ2-7 | few | TRBV7-9 | CASSFLLYEQYF | TGTGCCAGCAGCTTCCTACTCTACGAGCAGTACTTC
. | TRBJ2-1 | . | TRBV24-1 | CATSDTDYGEQFF | TGTGCCACCAGTGACACGGACTACGGTGAGCAGTTCTTC
TRBD1 | TRBJ1-1 | . | TRBV10-3 | CAIIGDRGDTEALF | TGTGCCATCATTGGGGACAGGGGGGACACTGAAGCTCTCTTT
. | TRBJ1-5 | many | TRBV11-3 | CASSLEENQPQHF | TGTGCCAGCAGCTTAGAGGAGAATCAGCCCCAGCATTTT
. | TRBJ2-7 | many | TRBV6-1 | CASEGSRTYEQYF | TGTGCCAGCGAGGGATCCCGGACCTACGAGCAGTACTTC
TRBD2 | TRBJ2-3 | . | TRBV18 | CASSPMTSGSGADTQYF | TGTGCCAGCTCACCGATGACTAGCGGGAGCGGTGCAGATACGCAGTATTTT
. | TRBJ1-1 | . | TRBV20-1 | CSAMIQVNTEAFF | TGCAGTGCTATGATACAGGTGAACACTGAAGCTTTCTTT
. | TRBJ2-7 | . | TRBV7-2 | CASSLERNYEQYF | TGTGCCAGCAGCTTGGAAAGGAACTACGAGCAGTACTTC
. | TRBJ1-5 | few | TRBV7-8 | CATGRGGRTGRNQPQHF | TGTGCCACCGGACGAGGGGGGCGAACGGGAAGGAATCAGCCCCAGCATTTT
. | TRBJ1-2 | few | TRBV29-1 | CSVGPSYGYTF | TGCAGCGTGGGGCCTTCCTATGGCTACACCTTC
TRBD1 | TRBJ1-5 | many | TRBV14 | CASSQDLGQGANQPQHF | TGTGCCAGCAGCCAAGATCTGGGACAGGGGGCAAATCAGCCCCAGCATTTT
. | TRBJ2-7 | . | TRBV9 | CASSADPGSSYERYF | TGTGCCAGCAGCGCGGACCCCGGGAGCTCCTACGAGCGGTACTTC
TRBD1 | TRBJ2-1 | . | TRBV7-9 | CASSSGQGYGNEQFF | TGTGCCAGCAGCTCGGGACAGGGTTACGGAAATGAGCAGTTCTTC
. | TRBJ2-1 | . | TRBV7-2 | CASSLVGLNEQFF | TGTGCCAGCAGCTTAGTGGGTCTTAATGAGCAGTTCTTC
TRBD2 | TRBJ2-7 | . | TRBV4-2 | CASSQDPPSGRRSYEQYF | TGTGCCAGCAGCCAAGACCCCCCTAGCGGGAGAAGGTCCTACGAGCAGTACTTC
TRBD2 | TRBJ2-7 | few | TRBV13 | CASSLGQAGARYEQYF | TGTGCCAGCAGCTTAGGCCAAGCGGGAGCCCGCTACGAGCAGTACTTC
. | TRBJ1-1 | many | TRBV6-6 | CASSRGGTEAFF | TGTGCCAGCAGCCGGGGCGGCACTGAAGCTTTCTTT
. | TRBJ1-2 | medium-sized | TRBV27 | CASSLSAASYGYTF | TGTGCCAGCAGTTTATCGGCGGCCTCTTATGGCTACACCTTC
. | TRBJ2-2 | . | TRBV10-1 | CAGSQHRTGELLF | TGCGCCGGCAGCCAACACAGAACCGGGGAGCTGCTTTTT
. | TRBJ1-6 | once | TRBV2 | CASSERFWSPLHF | TGTGCCAGCAGTGAAAGGTTTTGGTCACCCCTCCACTTT
. | TRBJ1-6 | . | TRBV27 | CASSVLYNSPLHF | TGTGCCAGCAGCGTACTTTATAATTCACCCCTCCACTTT
. | TRBJ1-2 | few | TRBV7-9 | CASSPGQYYGYTF | TGTGCCAGCAGCCCTGGACAGTACTATGGCTACACCTTC
. | TRBJ2-1 | . | TRBV5-5 | CASSLGGTSLNEQFF | TGTGCCAGCAGCTTGGGGGGGACTTCCCTCAATGAGCAGTTCTTC
TRBD2 | TRBJ2-5 | . | TRBV7-8 | CASSWELLGTSGREESETQYF | TGTGCCAGCAGCTGGGAACTGTTGGGGACTAGCGGGAGGGAAGAATCAGAGACCCAGTACTTC
TRBD2 | TRBJ2-3 | . | TRBV6-4 | CASSAHLGLRDTQYF | TGTGCCAGCAGTGCCCACCTGGGACTACGCGATACGCAGTATTTT
. | TRBJ2-1 | . | TRBV18 | CASSRSSYNEQFF | TGTGCCAGCTCACGCAGCTCCTACAATGAGCAGTTCTTC
TRBD2 | TRBJ2-7 | . | TRBV2 | CASSYGLAGGPREQYF | TGTGCCAGCAGCTACGGACTAGCGGGAGGGCCGAGGGAGCAGTACTTC
. | TRBJ1-5 | medium-sized | TRBV20-1 | CSAIRDNQPQHF | TGCAGCGCAATCAGGGATAATCAGCCCCAGCATTTT
TRBD1 | TRBJ2-7 | . | TRBV28 | CVSNEMTGEAYEQYF | TGTGTCAGCAACGAGATGACAGGGGAAGCCTACGAGCAGTACTTC
. | TRBJ2-5 | few | TRBV2 | CASSEGETQYF | TGTGCCAGCAGTGAAGGCGAGACCCAGTACTTC
. | TRBJ2-7 | . | TRBV6-9 | CASSYSKPYEQYF | TGCGCCAGCAGTTATTCGAAGCCATACGAGCAGTACTTC
TRBD1 | TRBJ2-5 | . | TRBV7-9 | CASRVGTGETQYF | TGTGCCAGCAGGGTGGGGACAGGAGAGACCCAGTACTTC
. | TRBJ2-1 | medium-sized | TRBV30 | CAWSAYQFGLFF | TGTGCCTGGAGTGCATACCAGTTTGGTCTGTTCTTC
TRBD2 | TRBJ2-1 | few | TRBV12-3/TRBV12-4 | CASSTPLAAPYNEQFF | TGTGCCAGCTCGACTCCACTAGCGGCACCCTACAATGAGCAGTTCTTC
TRBD2 | TRBJ2-1 | . | TRBV15 | CATSRGSGLAGILSYNEQFF | TGTGCCACCAGCAGAGGTTCAGGACTAGCGGGTATCCTCTCCTACAATGAGCAGTTCTTC
. | TRBJ2-1 | once | TRBV6-1 | CASTLTDYPYNEQFF | TGTGCCAGCACCTTGACAGACTACCCCTACAATGAGCAGTTCTTC
TRBD2 | TRBJ2-5 | few | TRBV7-7 | CASSLFSGGETQYF | TGTGCTAGCAGCTTATTTTCGGGGGGGGAGACCCAGTACTTC